The 19 T cell receptor beta chains below were found in one sample sequenced in a study of ipilimumab plus nivolumab after autologous stem cell transplantation. Clones were read by immunoSEQ multiplex PCR, and TCRdb kept only the in-frame ones, dropping some. The sample holds about 12,000 clones; around 63% are singletons and the top ten take more than 25%. The sequencing here drew on PBMCs, taken in a trial of ipilimumab plus nivolumab as post-transplant consolidation. Every receptor here comes from a male donor with diffuse large B-cell lymphoma.

The CDR3: CASSLERLASGEQFF. The CDR3 DNA reads TGCGCCAGCAGCTTGGAGCGTCTAGCGAGCGGTGAGCAGTTCTTC. The rearrangement uses TRBV5-1 and TRBJ2-1; perhaps TRBD2 as D (6 bases). V was clipped by 0 bases and J by 9 bases, with 16 bases between them. CDR1 is SGHRS and CDR2 is YFSETQ in the germline V gene. CDR3 length equals 15 residues. Complete variable domain (other parts from reference TRBV5-1 and TRBJ2-1): KAGVTQTPRYLIKTRGQQVTLSCSPISGHRSVSWYQQTPGQGLQFLFEYFSETQRNKGNFPGRFSGRQFSNSRSEMNVSTLELGDSALYLCASSLERLASGEQFFGPGTRLTVL.

This chain links TRBV1 with TRBJ2-7; TRBD2, as called in the table, went unchecked against the DNA. TRBV1 corresponds to a pseudogene. The length of the CDR3 is 16 residues. CDR3: CTSSQDSAGGTYEQYF. CDR3 sequence (DNA): TGCACCAGCAGCCAAGATTCAGCGGGAGGTACCTACGAGCAGTACTTC.

The sample holds a few counts of this clone. The rearrangement links TRBV29-1 to TRBJ1-4; 8 nucleotides match TRBD1. CDR3 size: 13 residues. Germline CDR1 reads SQVTM; CDR2 reads ANQGSEA. Trimming took 5 bases from V and 4 from J; bases not matched to a gene: 3. CDR3 residues: CSVIDRGNEKLFF. The CDR3 DNA is TGCAGCGTTATTGACAGGGGTAATGAAAAACTGTTTTTT.

This sequence joins TRBV11-2 and TRBJ2-7, with D tentatively TRBD2 (5 bases). This CDR3 region has 14 residues. The germline gives CDR1 SGHAT, CDR2 FQNNGV. The V gene lost 5 bases and the J gene lost 3 bases, with 14 bases spanning the gap. The CDR3 reads CASSPHGGVYEQYF. The CDR3 DNA sequence: TGTGCCAGCAGCCCCCACGGAGGAGTCTACGAGCAGTACTTC.

The chain recombines TRBV4-1 with TRBJ1-1; D perhaps matches TRBD1 (5 bases). The V end lost 4 bases, the J end lost 1 base, and 10 bases lay between the germline ends. CDR1 is MGHRA, CDR2 YSYEKL, per germline. The CDR3 contains 14 residues. CDR3 nucleotides: TGCGCCAGCAGCCTGGTTCAGGGGAACACTGAAGCTTTCTTT. This translates into CASSLVQGNTEAFF.

J is TRBJ1-2 and V is TRBV6-5; D not resolved. This CDR3 has 16 residues. Trimming took off 2 bases at V and 3 bases at J, with 16 bases between the two ends. Germline lookup yields CDR1 MNHEY and CDR2 SVGAGI. CDR3 coding DNA: TGTGCCAGCAGTTACGACCCCTCCGTACCCGACTATGGCTACACCTTC. This sequence encodes CASSYDPSVPDYGYTF.

The chain couples TRBV7-2 to TRBJ2-7; D gene unclear. There are 15 residues in the CDR3. V was pared by 5 bases and J by 0 bases, with 14 bases between. The germline CDR1 and CDR2 sequences are SGHTA and FQGNSA. CDR3 protein: CASSPQPGSSYEQYF. In DNA form, the CDR3 reads TGTGCCAGCAGCCCCCAACCGGGTTCCTCCTACGAGCAGTACTTC.

The chain joins TRBV27 to TRBJ2-4; D call uncertain. Germline V lookup: CDR1 MNHEY, CDR2 SMNVEV (reference sequence). Deletions cut 7 bases from V and 7 bases from J, with 8 bases between. CDR3 length: 11 amino acids. For the CDR3, the DNA is TGTGCCAGCATTGGCGGCAACATTCAGTACTTC. It translates to CASIGGNIQYF.

This clone occurred once. V gene TRBV6-7 combines with J gene TRBJ1-6, with a tentative D call TRBD1 (6 bases). TRBV6-7 counts as an open reading frame of uncertain function. V was clipped by 2 bases and J by 7 bases, with 12 bases between them. CDR3 length: 15 residues. The CDR3 sequence: CASSYKGGTNSPLHF. CDR3 coding DNA: TGTGCCAGCAGTTACAAAGGGGGGACGAATTCACCCCTCCACTTT.

The rearrangement links TRBV6-1 to TRBJ1-4; 7 bases are shared with TRBD1. J gave up 7 bases and V 4 bases, and 9 bases lay outside the gene matches. CDR1 is MNHNS and CDR2 is SASEGT in the germline V gene. The CDR3 is 15 residues long. The CDR3 DNA follows: TGTGCCAGCAGTGCAGAGGGGGCACGGAGTGAAAAACTGTTTTTT. It codes for CASSAEGARSEKLFF.

CDR3 nucleotide sequence: TGTGCCAGCAGTTATACCAGGGGGCCTGAAAAACTGTTTTTT. Its translation: CASSYTRGPEKLFF. The J gene is TRBJ1-4, the V gene TRBV6-5, with 8 bases matching TRBD1. CDR1 is MNHEY, CDR2 SVGAGI, per germline. This CDR3 comprises 14 residues. V trimming: 3 bases; J trimming: 7 bases; junction bases outside the gene matches: 4.

This clone was picked up a small number of times. The chain employs TRBV19 and TRBJ1-1; D is undetermined. CDR3 length equals 14 residues. Trimming took off 0 bases at V and 7 bases at J, with 12 bases between the two ends. In germline, CDR1 is LNHDA, CDR2 SQIVND (reference sequence). The DNA of the CDR3 is TGTGCCAGTAGTATAGACCACGGGAGGCGTGAAGCTTTCTTT. Amino acids: CASSIDHGRREAFF.

The gene calls are TRBV6-5 and TRBJ2-7, with 9 bases matching TRBD1. The CDR3 contains 14 residues. Germline lookup yields CDR1 MNHEY and CDR2 SVGAGI. J was trimmed by 4 bases and V by 7 bases; bases with no gene match: 8. As DNA, the CDR3 is TGTGCCAGCACCCCCGGGGGACAGGGATACGAGCAGTACTTC. Protein product: CASTPGGQGYEQYF.

V usage is TRBV2 and J usage is TRBJ2-4; D gene unclear. The CDR3 runs to 14 residues. The V end was cut by 4 bases, the J end by 0 bases, with 7 bases between. Germline V gene data show CDR1 as SNHLY and CDR2 as FYNNEI. The CDR3 region is CASSAGLAKNIQYF. For the CDR3, the DNA is TGTGCCAGCAGTGCTGGTCTAGCCAAAAACATTCAGTACTTC.

J is TRBJ2-1 and V is TRBV5-6; 7 bases align to TRBD2. The germline V gene encodes CDR1 SGHDT and CDR2 YYEEEE. This CDR3 region has 15 residues. J gave up 2 bases and V 4 bases, and 6 bases lay outside the gene matches. The CDR3 region is CASSDGLGAYNEQFF. Here the CDR3 DNA reads TGTGCCAGCAGCGATGGACTAGGGGCCTACAATGAGCAGTTCTTC.

This clone was counted between two and nine times. Other DNA sequences in the same sample also yield this CDR3. The chain carries TRBV4-3 and TRBJ2-7; a weak D match, TRBD1 (6 bases). Trimming left V 1 base short and J 2 bases short, with 9 bases between. The length of the CDR3 is 14 residues. Per germline, CDR1 LGHNA and CDR2 YSLEER. The CDR3 DNA sequence: TGCGCCAGCAGCCAAGCAGGGGCCGCCTACGAGCAGTACTTC. Translation: CASSQAGAAYEQYF.

For this clone: Other DNA variants within this sample encode the same CDR3. The chain is built from TRBV13 and TRBJ1-5; the D gene is possibly TRBD1 (6 bases). Trimming pared 2 bases from V and 0 bases from J, leaving 14 bases between. CDR1 is PRHDT, CDR2 FYEKMQ, per germline (reference sequence). The CDR3 is 17 residues long. The CDR3 nucleotides read TGTGCCAGCAGCTTACGCGGGGGCGGGGGTAGCAATCAGCCCCAGCATTTT. Its translation: CASSLRGGGGSNQPQHF.

The chain's CDR3 is CASSVGPGATEAFF. CDR3 nucleotide sequence: TGTGCCAGCAGCGTAGGCCCAGGGGCTACTGAAGCTTTCTTT. The gene calls are TRBV7-2 and TRBJ1-1; possibly TRBD1 for D (6 bases). Trimming stripped 5 bases from V and 5 bases from J, with 15 bases between. Germline V CDR1 and CDR2: SGHTA, FQGNSA. The CDR3 is 14 residues long.

The V gene is TRBV9, the J gene TRBJ1-1; D might be TRBD1 (6 bases). The CDR3 has 14 amino acids. Trimming removed 3 bases from V and 6 bases from J, with 15 bases in between. Germline V gene lookup returns CDR1 SGDLS and CDR2 YYNGEE. The CDR3 protein is CASSAGDGRAEAFF. Here the CDR3 DNA reads TGTGCCAGCAGCGCAGGGGATGGGAGGGCTGAAGCTTTCTTT.